Here is one TCR beta chain with its context. Antigen specificity is unknown. The PCR employed 60 Vbeta primers together with 13 Jbeta primers. The data were produced by immunoSEQ multiplex PCR, yet TCRdb's version contains in-frame clones alone and is incomplete. The sample lists about 270,000 clones; around two thirds were seen once. The data derive from a study of cytomegalovirus exposure and HLA in healthy donors. Study-level findings and limits: A list of 150 to 200 TCR beta chains associated with cytomegalovirus was given.

The sample comprised PBMCs. This sequence originates from a female donor in good health and CMV-seronegative.

CDR3 sequence: CASSLAVGQGKYGYTF. In DNA form, the CDR3 reads TGTGCCAGCAGCTTGGCCGTAGGACAGGGGAAGTATGGCTACACCTTC. The V gene is TRBV5-4, the J gene TRBJ1-2, with 9 bases that match TRBD1. J was trimmed by 5 bases and V by 0 bases; bases with no gene match: 8. Germline V lookup: CDR1 SGHNT, CDR2 YYREEE (reference sequence). The CDR3 loop spans 16 amino acids. The full variable domain, rest sourced from reference TRBV5-4 and TRBJ1-2, is ETGVTQSPTHLIKTRGQQVTLRCSSQSGHNTVSWYQQALGQGPQFIFQYYREEENGRGNFPPRFSGLQFPNYSSELNVNALELDDSALYLCASSLAVGQGKYGYTFGSGTRLTVV.